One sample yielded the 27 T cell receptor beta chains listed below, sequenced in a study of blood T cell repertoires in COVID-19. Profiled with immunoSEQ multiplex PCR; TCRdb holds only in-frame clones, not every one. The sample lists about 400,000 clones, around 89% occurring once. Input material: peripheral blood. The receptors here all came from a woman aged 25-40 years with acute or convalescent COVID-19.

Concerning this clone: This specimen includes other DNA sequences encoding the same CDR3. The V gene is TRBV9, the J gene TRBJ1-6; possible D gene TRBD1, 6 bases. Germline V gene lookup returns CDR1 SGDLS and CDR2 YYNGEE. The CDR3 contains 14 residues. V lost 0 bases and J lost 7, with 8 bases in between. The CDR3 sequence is CASSVEGQNSPLHF. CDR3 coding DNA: TGTGCCAGCAGCGTAGAGGGACAAAATTCACCCCTCCACTTT.

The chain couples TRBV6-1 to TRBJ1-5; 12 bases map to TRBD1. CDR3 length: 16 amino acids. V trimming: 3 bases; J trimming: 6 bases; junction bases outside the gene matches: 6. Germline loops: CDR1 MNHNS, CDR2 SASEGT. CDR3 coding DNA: TGTGCCAGCAGTGAGGGACAGGGGGCGCGTGGTCAGCCCCAGCATTTT. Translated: CASSEGQGARGQPQHF.

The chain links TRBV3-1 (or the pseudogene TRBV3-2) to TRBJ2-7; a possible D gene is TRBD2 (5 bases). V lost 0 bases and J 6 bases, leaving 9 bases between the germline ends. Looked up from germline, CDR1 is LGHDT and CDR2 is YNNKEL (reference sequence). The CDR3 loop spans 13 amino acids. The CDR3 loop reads CASSQDQRVEQYF. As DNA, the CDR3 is TGTGCCAGCAGCCAAGATCAGAGGGTCGAGCAGTACTTC.

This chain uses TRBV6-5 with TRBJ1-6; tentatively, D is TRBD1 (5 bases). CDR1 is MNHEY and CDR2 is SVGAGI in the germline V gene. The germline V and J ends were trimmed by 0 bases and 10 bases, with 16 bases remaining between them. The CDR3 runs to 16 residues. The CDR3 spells CASSYSSLPGQSPLHF. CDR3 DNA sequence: TGTGCCAGCAGTTACTCGAGTTTGCCAGGGCAATCACCCCTCCACTTT.

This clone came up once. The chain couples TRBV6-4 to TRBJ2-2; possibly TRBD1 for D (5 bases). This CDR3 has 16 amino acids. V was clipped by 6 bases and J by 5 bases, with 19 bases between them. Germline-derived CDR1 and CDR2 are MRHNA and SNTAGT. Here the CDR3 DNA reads TGTGCCAGCAGCCCCCAAGGGGCTTTGAAAACCGGGGAGCTGTTTTTT. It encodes CASSPQGALKTGELFF.

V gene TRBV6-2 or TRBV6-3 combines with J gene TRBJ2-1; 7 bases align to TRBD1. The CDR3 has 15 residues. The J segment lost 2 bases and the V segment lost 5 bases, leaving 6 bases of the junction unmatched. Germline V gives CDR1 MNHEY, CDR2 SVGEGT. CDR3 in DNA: TGTGCCAGCAGTGACGGACAGGCCGCCTACAATGAGCAGTTCTTC. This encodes CASSDGQAAYNEQFF.

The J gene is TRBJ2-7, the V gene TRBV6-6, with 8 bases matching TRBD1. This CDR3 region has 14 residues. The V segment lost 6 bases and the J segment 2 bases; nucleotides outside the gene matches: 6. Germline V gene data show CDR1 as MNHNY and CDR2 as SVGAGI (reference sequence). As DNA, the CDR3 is TGTGCCAGCAGAAACCGGGACAGGCCCTACGAGCAGTACTTC. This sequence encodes CASRNRDRPYEQYF.

The CDR3 DNA sequence: TGTGCCAGCAGTCTTACAGGGGACGAGCAGTACTTC. It encodes CASSLTGDEQYF. This chain uses TRBV12-3 or TRBV12-4 with TRBJ2-7; 7 bases are shared with TRBD1. The CDR3 is 12 residues long. V dropped 5 bases and J dropped 5; count of bases not matched to a gene: 3.

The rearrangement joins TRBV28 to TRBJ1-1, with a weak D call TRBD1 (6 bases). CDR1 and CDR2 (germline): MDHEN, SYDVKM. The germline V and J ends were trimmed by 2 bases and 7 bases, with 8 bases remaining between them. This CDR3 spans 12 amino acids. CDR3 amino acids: CASSLQGIEAFF. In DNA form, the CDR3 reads TGTGCCAGCAGTTTACAGGGGATTGAAGCTTTCTTT.

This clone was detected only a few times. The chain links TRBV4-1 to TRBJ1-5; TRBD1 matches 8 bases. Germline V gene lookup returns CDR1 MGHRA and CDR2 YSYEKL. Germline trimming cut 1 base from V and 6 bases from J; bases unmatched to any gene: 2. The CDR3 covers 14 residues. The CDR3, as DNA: TGCGCCAGCAGCCAAGGACAGGGGAGTCAGCCCCAGCATTTT. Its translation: CASSQGQGSQPQHF.

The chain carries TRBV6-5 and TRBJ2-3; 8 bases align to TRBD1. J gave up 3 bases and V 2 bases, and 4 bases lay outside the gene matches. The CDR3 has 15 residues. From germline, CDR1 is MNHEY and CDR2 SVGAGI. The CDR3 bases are TGTGCCAGCAGTTACGGGACAGGAATTACAGATACGCAGTATTTT. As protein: CASSYGTGITDTQYF.

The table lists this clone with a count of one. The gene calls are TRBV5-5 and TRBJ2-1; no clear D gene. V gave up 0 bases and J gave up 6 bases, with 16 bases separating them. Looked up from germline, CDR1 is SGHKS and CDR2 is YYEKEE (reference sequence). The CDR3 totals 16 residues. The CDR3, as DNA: TGTGCCAGCAGCTTGGGACACTTACCGGCGAGCAATGAGCAGTTCTTC. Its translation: CASSLGHLPASNEQFF.

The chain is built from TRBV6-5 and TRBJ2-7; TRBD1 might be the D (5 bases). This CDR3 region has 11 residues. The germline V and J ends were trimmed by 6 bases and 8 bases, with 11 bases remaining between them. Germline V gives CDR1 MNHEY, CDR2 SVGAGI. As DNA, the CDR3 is TGTGCCAGCAGGACCCAGGGCAAGCAGTACTTC. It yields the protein CASRTQGKQYF.

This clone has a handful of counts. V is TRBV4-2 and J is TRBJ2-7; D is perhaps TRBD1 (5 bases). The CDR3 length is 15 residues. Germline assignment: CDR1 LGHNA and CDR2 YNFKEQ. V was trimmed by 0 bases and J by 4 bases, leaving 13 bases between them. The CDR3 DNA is TGTGCCAGCAGCCAAGAGGGGCAGGGTATGTACGAGCAGTACTTC. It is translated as CASSQEGQGMYEQYF.

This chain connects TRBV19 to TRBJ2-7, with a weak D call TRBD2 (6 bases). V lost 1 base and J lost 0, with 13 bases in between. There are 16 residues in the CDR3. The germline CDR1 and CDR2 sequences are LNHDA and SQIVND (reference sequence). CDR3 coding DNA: TGTGCCAGTAGTATAGTCGGGCTAGCGAACTCCTACGAGCAGTACTTC. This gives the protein CASSIVGLANSYEQYF.

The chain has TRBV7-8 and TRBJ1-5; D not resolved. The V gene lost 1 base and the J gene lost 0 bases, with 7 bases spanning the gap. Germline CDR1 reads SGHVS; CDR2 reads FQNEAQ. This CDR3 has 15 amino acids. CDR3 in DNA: TGTGCCAGCAGCTTAGGGGCCCATAGCAATCAGCCCCAGCATTTT. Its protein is CASSLGAHSNQPQHF.

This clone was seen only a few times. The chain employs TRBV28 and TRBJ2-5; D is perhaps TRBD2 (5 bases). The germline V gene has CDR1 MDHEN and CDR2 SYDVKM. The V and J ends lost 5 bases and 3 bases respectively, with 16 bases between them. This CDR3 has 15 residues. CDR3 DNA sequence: TGTGCCAGCAGTCCCAGAGGGCGGGTGGAAGAGACCCAGTACTTC. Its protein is CASSPRGRVEETQYF.

As DNA, the CDR3 is TGCAGTGCTGTACAGGGATATGGCTACACCTTC. Amino acid sequence: CSAVQGYGYTF. The chain carries TRBV20-1 and TRBJ1-2; D is possibly TRBD1 (6 bases). The CDR3 has 11 amino acids. V was clipped by 5 bases and J by 5 bases, with 9 bases between them. Germline CDR1 DFQATT, CDR2 SNEGSKA (reference sequence).

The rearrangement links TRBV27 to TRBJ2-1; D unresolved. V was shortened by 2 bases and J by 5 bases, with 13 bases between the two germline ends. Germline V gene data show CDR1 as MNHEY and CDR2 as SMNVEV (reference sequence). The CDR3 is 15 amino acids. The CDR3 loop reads CASSLGGGVNNEQFF. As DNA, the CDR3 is TGTGCCAGCAGTTTAGGTGGCGGTGTAAACAATGAGCAGTTCTTC.

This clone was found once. CDR3 protein: CASRDHRGGEQFF. CDR3 bases: TGTGCCAGCAGAGACCACAGGGGAGGTGAGCAGTTCTTC. This rearrangement joins TRBV3-1 (or the pseudogene TRBV3-2) to TRBJ2-1, with a possible D match to TRBD1 (7 bases). The CDR3 sequence is 13 residues long. Germline-derived CDR1 and CDR2 are LGHDT and YNNKEL (reference sequence). The V end was cut by 6 bases, the J end by 9 bases, with 15 bases between.

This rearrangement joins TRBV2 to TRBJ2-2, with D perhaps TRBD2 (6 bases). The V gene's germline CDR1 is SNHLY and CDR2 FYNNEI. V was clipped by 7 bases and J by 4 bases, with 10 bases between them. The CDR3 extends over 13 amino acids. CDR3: CASKAGRTGELFF. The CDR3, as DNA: TGTGCCAGCAAGGCGGGGCGCACCGGGGAGCTGTTTTTT.

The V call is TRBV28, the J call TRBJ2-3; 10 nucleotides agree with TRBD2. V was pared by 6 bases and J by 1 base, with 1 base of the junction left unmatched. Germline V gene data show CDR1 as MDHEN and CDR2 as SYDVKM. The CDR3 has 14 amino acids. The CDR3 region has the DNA TGTGCCAGCAGCAGCGGGGGGGGCACAGATACGCAGTATTTT. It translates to CASSSGGGTDTQYF.

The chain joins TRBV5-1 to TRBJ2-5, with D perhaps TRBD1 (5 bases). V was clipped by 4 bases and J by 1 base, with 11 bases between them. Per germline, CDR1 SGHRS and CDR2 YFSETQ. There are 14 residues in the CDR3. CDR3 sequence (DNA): TGCGCCAGCAGCCCCGGACAACCCCAAGAGACCCAGTACTTC. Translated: CASSPGQPQETQYF.

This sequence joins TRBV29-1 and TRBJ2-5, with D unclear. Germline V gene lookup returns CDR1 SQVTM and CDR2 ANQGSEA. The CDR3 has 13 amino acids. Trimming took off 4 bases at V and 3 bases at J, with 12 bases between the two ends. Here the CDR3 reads CSVVVRWEETQYF. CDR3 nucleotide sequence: TGCAGCGTTGTGGTCAGGTGGGAAGAGACCCAGTACTTC.

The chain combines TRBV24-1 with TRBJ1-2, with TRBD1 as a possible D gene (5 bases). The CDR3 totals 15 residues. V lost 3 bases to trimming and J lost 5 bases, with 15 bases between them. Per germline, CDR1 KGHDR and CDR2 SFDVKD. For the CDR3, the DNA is TGTGCCACCAGTGATCGAAATATAGGGGTATATGGCTACACCTTC. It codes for CATSDRNIGVYGYTF.

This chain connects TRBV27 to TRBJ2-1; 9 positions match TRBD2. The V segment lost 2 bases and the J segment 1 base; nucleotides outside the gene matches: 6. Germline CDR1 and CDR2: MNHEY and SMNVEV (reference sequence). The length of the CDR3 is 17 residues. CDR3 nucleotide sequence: TGTGCCAGCAGTTTAAGGTCCAGCGGGGGGTCCTACAATGAGCAGTTCTTC. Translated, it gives CASSLRSSGGSYNEQFF.

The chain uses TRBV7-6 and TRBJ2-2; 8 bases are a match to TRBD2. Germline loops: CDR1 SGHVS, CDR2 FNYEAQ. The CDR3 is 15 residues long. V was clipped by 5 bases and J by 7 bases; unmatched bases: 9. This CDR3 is CASSLRGGPFGELFF. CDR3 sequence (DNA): TGTGCCAGCAGCCTCCGGGGGGGCCCCTTCGGGGAGCTGTTTTTT. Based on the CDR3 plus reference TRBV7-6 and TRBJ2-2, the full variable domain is GAGVSQSPRYKVTKRGQDVALRCDPISGHVSLYWYRQALGQGPEFLTYFNYEAQQDKSGLPNDRFSAERPEGSISTLTIQRTEQRDSAMYRCASSLRGGPFGELFFGEGSRLTVL.